This T cell receptor (beta chain) was captured in a study of molecular identifiers for immune sequencing clone quantification. Looked up from germline, CDR1 is SGHTA and CDR2 is FQGNSA. The CDR3 loop spans 16 amino acids. V was pared by 1 base and J by 5 bases, with 3 bases of the junction left unmatched. TCRdb independently ran MiXCR on the PCR reads; one entry per CDR3 protein. The sample consists of 400,000 to 600,000 distinct CDR3 sequences, 25% of them appearing once. There are many counts of this clonotype. The V call is TRBV7-2, the J call TRBJ2-5, with 14 bases aligning to TRBD2. The clonotype originates from a human donor in good health. Some libraries in this study had Jurkat cell RNA spiked in. The sample comprised naive CD8+ T cells from blood, with Jurkat cell RNA spiked in. As to subset: FACS-sorted CD8+CD4-CCR7+CD45RA+ naive T cells. CDR3 protein: CASSLGTSGRLETQYF. The DNA for the CDR3 is TGTGCCAGCAGCTTAGGGACTAGCGGGAGGCTTGAGACCCAGTACTTC.